Below, 9 T cell receptor beta chains from the same sample are listed, as sequenced in a study of beta chain features in type 1 diabetes. Reverse transcription of all isolated RNA meant that expressed TCRB transcripts were sequenced. Only in-frame clones appear in the TCRdb table, and some are missing; sequencing was by immunoSEQ multiplex PCR. This table holds some 150,000 clones, 6.9% found once. Sequencing used central memory CD4+ T cells from blood. Receptor source: a woman younger than 45 in good health.

There are a few counts of this clone. This chain uses TRBV15 with TRBJ2-7, with a weak D call TRBD1 (6 bases). Between the trimmed V and J ends, which lost 0 bases and 2 bases, there was a span of 11 bases. CDR1 is LNHNV, CDR2 YYDKDF, per germline (reference sequence). This CDR3 spans 15 amino acids. This chain's CDR3 is CATSRDAGAPYEQYF. CDR3 bases: TGTGCCACCAGCAGAGATGCAGGGGCCCCCTACGAGCAGTACTTC.

A few counts support this clone. V is TRBV7-2 and J is TRBJ2-7, with 12 bases fitting TRBD1. The CDR3 is 15 residues long. V lost 5 bases and J lost 4; bases outside the gene matches: 6. Germline values: CDR1 SGHTA, CDR2 FQGNSA. CDR3 sequence reads: CASSQGQGAWYEQYF. The DNA for the CDR3 is TGTGCCAGCAGCCAGGGACAGGGGGCCTGGTACGAGCAGTACTTC.

The J gene is TRBJ1-2, the V gene TRBV5-1; TRBD1 matches 9 bases. Trimming at V came to 4 bases and at J to 6 bases, leaving 10 bases not matched to a gene. This CDR3 region has 15 residues. The germline gives CDR1 SGHRS, CDR2 YFSETQ. CDR3 loop: CASSDLTGGADGYTF. Written as DNA, the CDR3 is TGCGCCAGCAGCGATCTTACAGGGGGCGCAGATGGCTACACCTTC.

The chain is built from TRBV7-2 and TRBJ1-1; D unclear. Trimming removed 11 bases from V and 0 bases from J, with 16 bases in between. Germline lookup yields CDR1 SGHTA and CDR2 FQGNSA. The CDR3 length is 14 residues. The CDR3 sequence is CACPPDTLNTEAFF. CDR3 sequence (DNA): TGTGCCTGCCCCCCCGACACATTGAACACTGAAGCTTTCTTT.

The gene calls are TRBV7-8 and TRBJ2-2; D remains ambiguous. Between the trimmed V and J ends, which lost 0 bases and 0 bases, there was a span of 5 bases. The germline V gene has CDR1 SGHVS and CDR2 FQNEAQ. The CDR3 has 15 residues. CDR3 DNA sequence: TGTGCCAGCAGCTTAGCTGTATCGAACACCGGGGAGCTGTTTTTT. It yields the protein CASSLAVSNTGELFF.

This clone occurred a few times. This chain joins TRBV20-1 and TRBJ2-7; unclear D gene. Germline loops: CDR1 DFQATT, CDR2 SNEGSKA (reference sequence). V was cut by 1 base and J by 5 bases, with 6 bases left in between. CDR3 length: 11 residues. The CDR3: CSARGADEQYF. DNA of the CDR3: TGCAGTGCTAGAGGCGCGGACGAGCAGTACTTC.

This clone was counted between two and nine times. V and J are TRBV29-1 and TRBJ2-3; unclear D gene. CDR1 is SQVTM and CDR2 is ANQGSEA in the germline V gene. This CDR3 is built from 12 residues. V lost 2 bases, J lost 5 bases, and 8 bases lay in between. The DNA for the CDR3 is TGCAGCGTTGAACCCACTCGAGATACGCAGTATTTT. Encoded protein: CSVEPTRDTQYF.

The chain carries TRBV6-1 and TRBJ2-2; 7 nucleotides match TRBD1. The germline gives CDR1 MNHNS, CDR2 SASEGT. The CDR3 has 14 amino acids. The trim removed 7 bases at V and 4 bases at J, leaving 6 bases unmatched. The CDR3 DNA is TGTGCCAGCACCAGAGACAGGGCCACCGGGGAGCTGTTTTTT. Protein product: CASTRDRATGELFF.

This clone has just a few counts. This sequence joins TRBV7-2 and TRBJ2-5; D possibly corresponds to TRBD2 (5 bases). The germline V and J ends were trimmed by 0 bases and 4 bases, with 18 bases remaining between them. The germline V gene encodes CDR1 SGHTA and CDR2 FQGNSA. There are 17 residues in the CDR3. Written as DNA, the CDR3 is TGTGCCAGCAGCTTAGCGGGTTTCCCCACTAGATCAGAGACCCAGTACTTC. Translating gives CASSLAGFPTRSETQYF.